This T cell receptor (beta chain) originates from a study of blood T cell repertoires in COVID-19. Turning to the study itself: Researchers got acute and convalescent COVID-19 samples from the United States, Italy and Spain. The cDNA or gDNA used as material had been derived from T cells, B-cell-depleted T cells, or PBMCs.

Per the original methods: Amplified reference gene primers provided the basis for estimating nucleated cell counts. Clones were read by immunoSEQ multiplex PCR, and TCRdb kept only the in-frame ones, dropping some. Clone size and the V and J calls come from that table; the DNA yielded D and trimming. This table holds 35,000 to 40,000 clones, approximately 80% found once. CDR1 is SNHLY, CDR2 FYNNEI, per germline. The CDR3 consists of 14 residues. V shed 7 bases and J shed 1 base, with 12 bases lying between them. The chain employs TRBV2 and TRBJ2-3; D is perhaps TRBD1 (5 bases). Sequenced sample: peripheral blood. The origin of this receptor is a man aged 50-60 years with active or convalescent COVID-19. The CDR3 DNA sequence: TGTGCCAGCATCGATGACAGAGGCACAGATACGCAGTATTTT. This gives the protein CASIDDRGTDTQYF.